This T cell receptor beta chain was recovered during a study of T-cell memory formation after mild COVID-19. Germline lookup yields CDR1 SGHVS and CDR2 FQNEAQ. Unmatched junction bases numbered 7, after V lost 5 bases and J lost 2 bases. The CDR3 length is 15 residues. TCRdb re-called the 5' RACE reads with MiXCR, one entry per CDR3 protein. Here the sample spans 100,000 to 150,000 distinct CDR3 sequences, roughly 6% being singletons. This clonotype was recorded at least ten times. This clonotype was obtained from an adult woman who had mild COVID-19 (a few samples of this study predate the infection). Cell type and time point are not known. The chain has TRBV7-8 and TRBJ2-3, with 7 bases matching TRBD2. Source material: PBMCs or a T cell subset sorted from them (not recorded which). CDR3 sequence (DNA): TGTGCCAGCAGCCGGTGGCTAGCGGCCACAGATACGCAGTATTTT. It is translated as CASSRWLAATDTQYF.